A selection of T cell receptor beta chains follows, all from one sample in a study of blood T cell repertoires in COVID-19. TCRdb's copy holds only in-frame clones and misses some; the assay was immunoSEQ multiplex PCR. Of 200,000 to 250,000 clones in the sample, about four fifths were seen once. Sequences were obtained from peripheral blood. The origin of the receptors is an elderly woman with acute or convalescent COVID-19. Each CDR3 is given with its conserved first and last residue. The D gene is left open where the match is weak. Clone size, where shown, is once, few, many, or a class for clones that have expanded.

abundance	j_gene	v_gene	d_gene	CDR3aa	CDR3nt
few	TRBJ1-5	TRBV19	-	CASSIRQDIGPQHF	TGTGCCAGTAGTATTAGGCAGGACATAGGGCCCCAGCATTTT
few	TRBJ2-7	TRBV10-3	TRBD2	CAISRGDSYEQYF	TGTGCCATCAGTCGGGGGGACTCCTACGAGCAGTACTTC
once	TRBJ2-3	TRBV18	-	CASSPEADTQYF	TGTGCCAGCTCACCCGAGGCAGATACGCAGTATTTT
-	TRBJ1-1	TRBV7-3	TRBD1	CASSFDRGPGEAFF	TGTGCCAGCAGCTTTGACAGGGGGCCGGGGGAAGCTTTCTTT
once	TRBJ2-3	TRBV15	TRBD2	CATSRPTLAGGPTDTQYF	TGTGCCACCAGCAGACCTACCTTAGCGGGGGGACCGACAGATACGCAGTATTTT
once	TRBJ2-2	TRBV7-2	TRBD2	CASSLEGGGIGELFF	TGTGCCAGCAGCCTAGAGGGCGGGGGAATCGGGGAGCTGTTTTTT
once	TRBJ1-1	TRBV7-2	TRBD1	CASSPSTGTGGTEAFF	TGTGCCAGCAGCCCGAGTACCGGGACAGGGGGAACTGAAGCTTTCTTT
-	TRBJ2-3	TRBV5-4	TRBD2	CASSLGNGGAVVTQYF	TGTGCCAGCAGCTTAGGGAACGGGGGGGCCGTAGTTACGCAGTATTTT
-	TRBJ1-5	TRBV19	-	CASSTHGGSNQPQHF	TGTGCCAGTAGTACCCACGGGGGAAGCAATCAGCCCCAGCATTTT
once	TRBJ1-4	TRBV6-6	TRBD1	CASSEGATNEKLFF	TGTGCCAGTTCGGAGGGGGCTACTAATGAAAAACTGTTTTTT
-	TRBJ1-2	TRBV6-2/TRBV6-3	-	CASSYAPAVDGYTF	TGTGCCAGCAGTTACGCCCCGGCGGTCGATGGCTACACCTTC
-	TRBJ1-1	TRBV5-8	-	CASSLGGRMGTEAFF	TGTGCCAGCAGCTTGGGGGGGCGTATGGGCACTGAAGCTTTCTTT
-	TRBJ1-6	TRBV2	TRBD1	CASSRDRNNSPLHF	TGTGCCAGCAGCCGGGACAGGAATAATTCACCCCTCCACTTT
-	TRBJ1-1	TRBV10-1	TRBD1	CASSEEQGARDTEAFF	TGCGCCAGCAGTGAAGAACAGGGGGCCCGGGACACTGAAGCTTTCTTT
-	TRBJ2-1	TRBV30	TRBD2	CAWSVIDSGGRNEQFF	TGTGCCTGGAGTGTCATTGATAGCGGGGGGCGAAATGAGCAGTTCTTC
-	TRBJ1-6	TRBV7-2	TRBD1	CASRDRAYNSPLHF	TGTGCCAGCAGAGACAGGGCGTATAATTCACCCCTCCACTTT
-	TRBJ2-3	TRBV6-8	TRBD1	CASTLGTGGTDTQYF	TGTGCCAGCACCCTAGGGACAGGTGGCACAGATACGCAGTATTTT
-	TRBJ2-7	TRBV28	-	CASTGGGTTSYEQYF	TGTGCCAGCACGGGCGGAGGGACGACCTCCTACGAGCAGTACTTC
large	TRBJ2-3	TRBV4-3	-	CASSTSRGDTQYF	TGCGCCAGCAGCACAAGCCGAGGCGATACGCAGTATTTT
-	TRBJ2-3	TRBV4-3	TRBD1	CASSQDWGQGVKDTQYF	TGCGCCAGCAGCCAAGACTGGGGACAGGGAGTTAAAGATACGCAGTATTTT
-	TRBJ1-2	TRBV4-2	TRBD1	CASSQAPGQANYGYTF	TGTGCCAGCAGCCAAGCCCCGGGACAGGCTAACTATGGCTACACCTTC
-	TRBJ1-2	TRBV10-1	-	CASSPRGSNYGYTF	TGCGCCAGCAGTCCCAGGGGATCTAACTATGGCTACACCTTC